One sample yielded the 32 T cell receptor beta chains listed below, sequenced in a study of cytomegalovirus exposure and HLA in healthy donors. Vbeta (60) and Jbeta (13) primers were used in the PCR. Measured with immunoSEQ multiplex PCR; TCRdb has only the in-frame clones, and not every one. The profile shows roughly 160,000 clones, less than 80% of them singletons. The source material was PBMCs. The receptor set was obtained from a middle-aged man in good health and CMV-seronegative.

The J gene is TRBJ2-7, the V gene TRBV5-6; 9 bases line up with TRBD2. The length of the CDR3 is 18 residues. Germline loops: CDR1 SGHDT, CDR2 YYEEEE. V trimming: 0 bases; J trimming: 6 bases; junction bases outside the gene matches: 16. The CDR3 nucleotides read TGTGCCAGCAGCTTGGATCTGTCGCGGGCGGGAGGGCGACGCGAGCAGTACTTC. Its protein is CASSLDLSRAGGRREQYF. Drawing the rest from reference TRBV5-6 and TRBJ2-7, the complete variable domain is DAGVTQSPTHLIKTRGQQVTLRCSPKSGHDTVSWYQQALGQGPQFIFQYYEEEERQRGNFPDRFSGHQFPNYSSELNVNALLLGDSALYLCASSLDLSRAGGRREQYFGPGTRLTVT.

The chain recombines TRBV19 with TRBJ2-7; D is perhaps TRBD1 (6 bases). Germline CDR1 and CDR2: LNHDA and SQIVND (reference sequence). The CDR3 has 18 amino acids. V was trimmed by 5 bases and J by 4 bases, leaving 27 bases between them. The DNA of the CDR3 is TGTGCCAGTAGTGCGTCACCTGGTCAGGGGCCCAGACCTTACGAGCAGTACTTC. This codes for CASSASPGQGPRPYEQYF. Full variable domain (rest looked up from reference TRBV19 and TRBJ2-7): DGGITQSPKYLFRKEGQNVTLSCEQNLNHDAMYWYRQDPGQGLRLIYYSQIVNDFQKGDIAEGYSVSREKKESFPLTVTSAQKNPTAFYLCASSASPGQGPRPYEQYFGPGTRLTVT.

CDR3 in DNA: TGCGCCAGCAGCCAAGTTGCCCTAGCTGGCGTAGAGACCCAGTACTTC. It yields the protein CASSQVALAGVETQYF. The V gene is TRBV4-1, the J gene TRBJ2-5; D might be TRBD2 (5 bases). This CDR3 has 16 amino acids. V lost 1 base and J 4 bases, leaving 16 bases between the germline ends. From germline, CDR1 is MGHRA and CDR2 YSYEKL.

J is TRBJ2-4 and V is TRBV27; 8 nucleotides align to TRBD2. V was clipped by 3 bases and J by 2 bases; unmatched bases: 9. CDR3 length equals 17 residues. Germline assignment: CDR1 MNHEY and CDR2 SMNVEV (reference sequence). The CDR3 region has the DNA TGTGCCAGCAGTTTCCAGAGCGGGAGTGTGTCCAAAAACATTCAGTACTTC. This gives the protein CASSFQSGSVSKNIQYF.

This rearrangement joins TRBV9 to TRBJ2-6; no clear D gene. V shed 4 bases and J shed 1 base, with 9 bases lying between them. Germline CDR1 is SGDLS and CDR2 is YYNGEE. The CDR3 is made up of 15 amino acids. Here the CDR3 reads CASSPETSGANVLTF. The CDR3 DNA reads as TGTGCCAGCAGCCCCGAAACATCTGGGGCCAACGTCCTGACTTTC.

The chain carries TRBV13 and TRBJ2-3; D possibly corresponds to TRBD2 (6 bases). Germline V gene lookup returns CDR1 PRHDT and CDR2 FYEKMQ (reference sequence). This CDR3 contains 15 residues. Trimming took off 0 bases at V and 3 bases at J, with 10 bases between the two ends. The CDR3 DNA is TGTGCCAGCAGCTTAGGCTCGGGGACTACAGATACGCAGTATTTT. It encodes CASSLGSGTTDTQYF.

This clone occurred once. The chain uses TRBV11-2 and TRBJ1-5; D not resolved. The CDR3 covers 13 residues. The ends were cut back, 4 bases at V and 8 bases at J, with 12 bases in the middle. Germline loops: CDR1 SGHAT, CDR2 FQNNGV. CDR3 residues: CASSWERREPQHF. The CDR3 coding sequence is TGTGCCAGCAGCTGGGAGAGGAGGGAGCCCCAGCATTTT.

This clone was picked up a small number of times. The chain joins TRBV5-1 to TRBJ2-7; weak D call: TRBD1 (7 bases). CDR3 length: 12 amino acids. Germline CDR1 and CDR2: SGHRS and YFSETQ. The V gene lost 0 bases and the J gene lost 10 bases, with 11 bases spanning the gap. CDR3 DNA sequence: TGCGCCAGCAGCTTGGTCAGGGGGGCACAGTACTTC. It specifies CASSLVRGAQYF. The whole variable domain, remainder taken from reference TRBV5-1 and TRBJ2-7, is KAGVTQTPRYLIKTRGQQVTLSCSPISGHRSVSWYQQTPGQGLQFLFEYFSETQRNKGNFPGRFSGRQFSNSRSEMNVSTLELGDSALYLCASSLVRGAQYFGPGTRLTVT.

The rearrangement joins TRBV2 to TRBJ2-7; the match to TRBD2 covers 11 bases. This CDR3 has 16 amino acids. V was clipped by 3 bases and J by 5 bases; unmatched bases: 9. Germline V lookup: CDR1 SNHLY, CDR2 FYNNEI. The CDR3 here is CASSDPLSGRVHEQYF. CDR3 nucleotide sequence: TGTGCCAGCAGTGACCCCCTTAGCGGGAGGGTTCACGAGCAGTACTTC.

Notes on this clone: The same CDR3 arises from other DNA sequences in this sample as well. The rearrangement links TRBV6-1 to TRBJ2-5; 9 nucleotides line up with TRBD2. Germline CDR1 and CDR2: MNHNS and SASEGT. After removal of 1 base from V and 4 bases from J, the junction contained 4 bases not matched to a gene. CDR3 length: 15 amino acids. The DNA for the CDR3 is TGTGCCAGCAGTGAAGGCGTTAGCGGGAGAGAGACCCAGTACTTC. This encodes CASSEGVSGRETQYF.

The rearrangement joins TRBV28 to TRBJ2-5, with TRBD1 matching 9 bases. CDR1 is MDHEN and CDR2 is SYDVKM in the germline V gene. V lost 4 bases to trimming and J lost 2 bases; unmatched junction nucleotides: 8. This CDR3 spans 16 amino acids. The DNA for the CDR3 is TGTGCCAGCAGTTCCGACAGGGGGATGATACAAGAGACCCAGTACTTC. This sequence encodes CASSSDRGMIQETQYF.

CDR3 region: CASGLDDRVADTQYF. In DNA form, the CDR3 reads TGTGCTAGTGGTTTGGATGACAGGGTCGCAGATACGCAGTATTTT. V gene TRBV12-5 combines with J gene TRBJ2-3; TRBD1 matches at 7 bases. From germline, CDR1 is LGHNT and CDR2 FRNRAP. This CDR3 contains 15 residues. V gave up 1 base and J gave up 4 bases; unmatched junction bases: 5.

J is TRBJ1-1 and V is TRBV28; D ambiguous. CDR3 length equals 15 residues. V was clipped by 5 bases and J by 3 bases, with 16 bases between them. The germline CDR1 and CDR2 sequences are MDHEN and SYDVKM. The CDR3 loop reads CASSPPPGVHTEAFF. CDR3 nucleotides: TGTGCCAGCAGTCCCCCCCCGGGAGTACACACTGAAGCTTTCTTT.

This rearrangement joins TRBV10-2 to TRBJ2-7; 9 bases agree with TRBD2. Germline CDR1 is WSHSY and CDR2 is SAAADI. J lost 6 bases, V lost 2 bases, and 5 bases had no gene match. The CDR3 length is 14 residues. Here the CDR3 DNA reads TGCGCCAGCAGTGAGGCGGGAGGGAGATCCGAGCAGTACTTC. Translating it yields CASSEAGGRSEQYF.

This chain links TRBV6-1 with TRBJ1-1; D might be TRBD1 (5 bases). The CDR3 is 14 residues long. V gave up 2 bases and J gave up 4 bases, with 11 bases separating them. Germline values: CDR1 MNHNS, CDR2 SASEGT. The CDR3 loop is CASSERWGLTEAFF. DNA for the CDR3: TGTGCCAGCAGTGAACGGTGGGGCCTCACTGAAGCTTTCTTT.

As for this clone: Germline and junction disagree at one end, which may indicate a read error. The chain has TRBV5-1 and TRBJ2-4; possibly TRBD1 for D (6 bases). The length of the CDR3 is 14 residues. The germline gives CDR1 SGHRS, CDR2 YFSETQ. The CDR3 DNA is TGCGCCAGCAGCCGGGACAAAGCCAAAAACAGTCAGTACTTC. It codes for CASSRDKAKNSQYF.

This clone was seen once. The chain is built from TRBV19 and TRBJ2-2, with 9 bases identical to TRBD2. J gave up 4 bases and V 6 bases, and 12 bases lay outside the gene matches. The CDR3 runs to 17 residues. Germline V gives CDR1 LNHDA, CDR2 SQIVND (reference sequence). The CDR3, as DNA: TGTGCCAGTAGCTTTGGACTAGCGTCCCGATCCACCGGGGAGCTGTTTTTT. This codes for CASSFGLASRSTGELFF.

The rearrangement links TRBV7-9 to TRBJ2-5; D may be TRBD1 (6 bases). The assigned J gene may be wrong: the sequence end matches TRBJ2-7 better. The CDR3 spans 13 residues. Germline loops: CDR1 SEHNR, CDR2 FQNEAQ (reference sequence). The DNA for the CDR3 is TGTGCCAGCAGCTTAGGCAGGGGTAACGAGCAGTACTTC. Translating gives CASSLGRGNEQYF.

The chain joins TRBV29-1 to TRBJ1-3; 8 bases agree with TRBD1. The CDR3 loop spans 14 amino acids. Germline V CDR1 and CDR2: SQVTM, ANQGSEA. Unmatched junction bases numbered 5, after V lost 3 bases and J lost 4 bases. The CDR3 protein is CSVDDRGSGNTIYF. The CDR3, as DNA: TGCAGCGTTGATGACAGGGGAAGCGGAAACACCATATATTTT.

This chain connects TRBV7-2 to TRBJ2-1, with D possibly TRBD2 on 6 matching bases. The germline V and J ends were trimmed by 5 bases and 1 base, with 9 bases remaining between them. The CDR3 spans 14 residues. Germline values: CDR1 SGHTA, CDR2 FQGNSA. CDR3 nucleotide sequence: TGTGCCAGCAGCCCCGGGAGATCCTACAATGAGCAGTTCTTC. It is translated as CASSPGRSYNEQFF.

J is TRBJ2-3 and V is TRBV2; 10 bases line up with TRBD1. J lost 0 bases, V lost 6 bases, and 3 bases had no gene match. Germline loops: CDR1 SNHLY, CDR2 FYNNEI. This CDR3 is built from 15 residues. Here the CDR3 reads CASRTGGASTDTQYF. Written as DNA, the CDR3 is TGTGCCAGCAGGACAGGGGGCGCCAGCACAGATACGCAGTATTTT.

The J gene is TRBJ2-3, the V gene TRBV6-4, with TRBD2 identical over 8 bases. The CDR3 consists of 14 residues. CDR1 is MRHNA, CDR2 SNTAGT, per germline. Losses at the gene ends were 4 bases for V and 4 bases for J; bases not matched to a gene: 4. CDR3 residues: CASSAAGGADTQYF. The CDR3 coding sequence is TGTGCCAGCAGTGCGGCGGGAGGCGCAGATACGCAGTATTTT.

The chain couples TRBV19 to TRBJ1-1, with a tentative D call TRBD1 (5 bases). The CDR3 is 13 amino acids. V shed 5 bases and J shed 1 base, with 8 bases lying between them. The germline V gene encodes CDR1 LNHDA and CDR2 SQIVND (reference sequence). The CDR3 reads CASSFGQNTEAFF. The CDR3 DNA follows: TGTGCCAGTAGTTTTGGACAGAACACTGAAGCTTTCTTT.

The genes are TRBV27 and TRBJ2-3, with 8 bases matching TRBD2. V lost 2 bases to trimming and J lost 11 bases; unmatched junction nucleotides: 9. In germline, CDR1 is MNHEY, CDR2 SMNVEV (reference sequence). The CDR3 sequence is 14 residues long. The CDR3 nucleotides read TGTGCCAGCAGTTTAGGCGGGAGGCTTACCCGGCAGTATTTT. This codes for CASSLGGRLTRQYF.

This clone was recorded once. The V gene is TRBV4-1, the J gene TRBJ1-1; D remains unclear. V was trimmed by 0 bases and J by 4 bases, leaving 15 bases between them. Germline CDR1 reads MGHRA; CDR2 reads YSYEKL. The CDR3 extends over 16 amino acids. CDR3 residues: CASSQDKHTTGTEAFF. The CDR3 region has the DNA TGCGCCAGCAGCCAAGATAAGCACACTACGGGCACTGAAGCTTTCTTT.

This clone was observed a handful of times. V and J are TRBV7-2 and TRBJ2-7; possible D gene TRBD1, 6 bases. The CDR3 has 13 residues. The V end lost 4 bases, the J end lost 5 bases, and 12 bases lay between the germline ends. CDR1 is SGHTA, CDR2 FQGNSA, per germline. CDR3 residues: CASSSAGTNEQYF. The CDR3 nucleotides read TGTGCCAGCAGCTCGGCAGGGACAAACGAGCAGTACTTC.

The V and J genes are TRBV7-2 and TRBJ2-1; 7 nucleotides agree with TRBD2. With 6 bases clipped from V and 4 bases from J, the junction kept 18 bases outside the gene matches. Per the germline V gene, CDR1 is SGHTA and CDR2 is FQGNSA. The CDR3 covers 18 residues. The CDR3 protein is CASRNTGRSGTGYNEQFF. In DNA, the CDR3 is TGTGCCAGCAGGAATACGGGGAGGAGCGGGACGGGTTACAATGAGCAGTTCTTC.

In nucleotides, the CDR3 is TGCGCCAGCAGCACCGGGTCAGATACGCAGTATTTT. Translating it yields CASSTGSDTQYF. The rearrangement links TRBV5-1 to TRBJ2-3; D is undetermined. CDR1 and CDR2 (germline): SGHRS, YFSETQ. V dropped 4 bases and J dropped 4 bases, with 7 bases sitting between them. The CDR3 covers 12 residues.

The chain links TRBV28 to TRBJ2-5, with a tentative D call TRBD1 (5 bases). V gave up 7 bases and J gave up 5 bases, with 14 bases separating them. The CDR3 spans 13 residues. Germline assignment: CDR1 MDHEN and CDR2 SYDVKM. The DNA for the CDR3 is TGTGCCAGCACACGCGACAGTATTGAGACCCAGTACTTC. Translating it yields CASTRDSIETQYF. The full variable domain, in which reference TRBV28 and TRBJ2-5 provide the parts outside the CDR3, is DVKVTQSSRYLVKRTGEKVFLECVQDMDHENMFWYRQDPGLGLRLIYFSYDVKMKEKGDIPEGYSVSREKKERFSLILESASTNQTSMYLCASTRDSIETQYFGPGTRLLVL.

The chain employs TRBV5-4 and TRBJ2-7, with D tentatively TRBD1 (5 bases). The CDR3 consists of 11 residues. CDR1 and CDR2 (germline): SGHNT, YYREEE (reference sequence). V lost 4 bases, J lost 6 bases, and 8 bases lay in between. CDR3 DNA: TGTGCCAGCAGCGTAACAGGCGAGCAGTACTTC. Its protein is CASSVTGEQYF.

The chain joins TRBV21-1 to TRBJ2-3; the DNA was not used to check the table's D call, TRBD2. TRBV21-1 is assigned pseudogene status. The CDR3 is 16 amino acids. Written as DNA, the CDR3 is TGTGCCAGCAGCAAAGAGGGGCTAGCGGGAGGTGGTACGCAGTATTTT. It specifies CASSKEGLAGGGTQYF.

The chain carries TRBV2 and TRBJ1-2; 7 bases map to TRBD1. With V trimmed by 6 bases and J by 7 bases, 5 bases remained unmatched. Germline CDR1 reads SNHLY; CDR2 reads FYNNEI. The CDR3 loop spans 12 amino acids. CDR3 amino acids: CASRQGLGGYTF. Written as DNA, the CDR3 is TGTGCCAGCAGACAGGGGTTGGGTGGCTACACCTTC. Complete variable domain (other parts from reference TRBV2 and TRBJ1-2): EPEVTQTPSHQVTQMGQEVILRCVPISNHLYFYWYRQILGQKVEFLVSFYNNEISEKSEIFDDQFSVERPDGSNFTLKIRSTKLEDSAMYFCASRQGLGGYTFGSGTRLTVV.